This T cell receptor beta chain was retrieved from a study of blood T cell repertoires in COVID-19 (dated by TCRdb to the early 2020s). Turning to the overall study: Collaborator samples came from the United States, Italy and Spain and covered acute and convalescent phases of COVID-19. The prospective study material was composed of cDNA or gDNA derived from T cells, B-cell-depleted T cells, or PBMCs. Subjects who had been exposed to COVID-19, were actively infected with it, or had recovered from it provided the deeply sampled blood TCRbeta repertoires that made up the dataset. The repertoires were made available in a free public database intended to serve as a resource for research on the immune response to SARS-CoV-2. The samples were drawn from two sources: the first 160 participants of the ongoing ImmuneRACE study, and 950 to 1,500 subjects contributed by 6 global collaborators. Nearly every sample came with metadata listing a de-identified subject ID, COVID-19 status, age in years and sex. Where available, HLA class I and class II types were obtained from metadata supplied by the sample provider rather than from assay-based typing. General study outcomes and caveats: Clinical and demographic metadata were provided uncurated, with the amount varying by source and participant.

TCRbeta CDR3 regions were amplified from genomic DNA by means of the immunoSEQ Assay, a bias-controlled multiplex PCR. The authors' pipeline ran thus. The number of nucleated cells in each sample was estimated by amplification of reference gene primers within the assay. Sequence reads were collapsed and filtered to measure the absolute abundance of every unique TCRbeta CDR3 rearrangement. For each sample, productive Simpson clonality was calculated as the square root of Simpson's diversity index across productive rearrangements. Entries here come from immuneACCESS through TCRdb and include only in-frame sequences with V and J called. Some clones fail to appear in such tables; in the studies checked, an unresolved V gene covers under half of the shortfall, and the cause of the remainder is unknown. V and J calls and clone size follow that table, whereas D and trimming were derived from the DNA. Recorded for this sample are some 240,000 clones; 80% to 90% of them occurred a single time. About 4.5% of the sample goes to the ten largest clones.

Comments on this clone: Its antigen remains undetermined. No base-level quality is on record; no much larger clone is a single base apart.

From its cysteine to its phenylalanine, the CDR3 spans 14 amino acids. The sequence is cut down to CDR3 DNA, 42 bases in frame from base 1. The CDR1 and CDR2 encoded by the germline V gene (reference sequence) are LNHDA and SQIVND. V is pared back by 7 bases and J by 8 bases, with 15 bases lying between the germline termini. A second Seattle source provided samples from volunteer blood donors who had recovered from COVID-19. Collaborating institutions collected whole blood in K2EDTA tubes following their own protocols. For TCRbeta analysis, collaborator samples were shipped as frozen whole blood, as isolated PBMCs, or as DNA extracted from either sample type.

The receptor's source is a woman between 35 and 50 years old who had recovered from COVID-19. The sample consisted of peripheral blood. Recombination connected TRBV19 to TRBJ1-6; perhaps TRBD1 is the D gene, with 6 bases matching. The CDR3 has the sequence CASTSGTLDSPLHF. The sequence in DNA is TGTGCCAGTACCTCCGGGACACTCGATTCACCCCTCCACTTT.